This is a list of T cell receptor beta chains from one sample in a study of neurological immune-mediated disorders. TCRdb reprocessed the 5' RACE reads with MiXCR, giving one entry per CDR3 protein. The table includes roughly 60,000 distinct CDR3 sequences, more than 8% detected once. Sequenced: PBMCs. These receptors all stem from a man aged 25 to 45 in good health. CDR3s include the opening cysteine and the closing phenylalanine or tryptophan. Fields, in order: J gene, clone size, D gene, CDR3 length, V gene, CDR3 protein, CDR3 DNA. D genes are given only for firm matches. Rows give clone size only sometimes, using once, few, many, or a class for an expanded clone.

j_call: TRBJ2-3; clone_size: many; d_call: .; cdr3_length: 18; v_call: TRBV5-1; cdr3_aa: CASSPRTSAQIDTDTQYF; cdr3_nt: TGCGCCAGCAGCCCTCGGACCTCGGCGCAAATCGACACAGATACGCAGTATTTT
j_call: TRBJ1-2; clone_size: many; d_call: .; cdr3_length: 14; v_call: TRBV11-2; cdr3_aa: CASSLVSQGWGYTF; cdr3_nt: TGTGCCAGCAGCTTAGTTTCCCAAGGTTGGGGCTACACCTTC
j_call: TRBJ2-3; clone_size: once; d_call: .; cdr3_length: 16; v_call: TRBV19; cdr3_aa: CASSNPGQVSTDTQYF; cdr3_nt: TGTGCCAGTAGTAACCCCGGACAAGTATCCACAGATACGCAGTATTTT
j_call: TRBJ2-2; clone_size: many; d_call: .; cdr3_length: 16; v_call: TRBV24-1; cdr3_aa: CATSDFVQGGTGELFF; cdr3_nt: TGTGCCACCAGTGATTTCGTTCAGGGGGGCACCGGGGAGCTGTTTTTT
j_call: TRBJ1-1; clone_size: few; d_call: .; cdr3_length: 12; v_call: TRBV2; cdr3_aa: CASSERDTEAFF; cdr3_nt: TGTGCCAGCAGTGAACGGGACACTGAAGCTTTCTTT
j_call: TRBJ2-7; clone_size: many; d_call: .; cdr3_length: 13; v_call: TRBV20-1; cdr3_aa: CSAWEIAADEQYF; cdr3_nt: TGCAGTGCTTGGGAAATAGCGGCGGACGAGCAGTACTTC
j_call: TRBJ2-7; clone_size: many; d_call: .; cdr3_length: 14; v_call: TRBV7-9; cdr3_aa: CASRPETKSYEQYF; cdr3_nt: TGTGCCAGCAGACCCGAGACAAAATCCTACGAGCAGTACTTC
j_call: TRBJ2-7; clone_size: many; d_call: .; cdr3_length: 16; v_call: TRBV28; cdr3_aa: CASSLSPGGLSGEQYF; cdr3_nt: TGTGCCAGCAGTTTGTCCCCCGGGGGGCTTTCTGGTGAGCAGTACTTC
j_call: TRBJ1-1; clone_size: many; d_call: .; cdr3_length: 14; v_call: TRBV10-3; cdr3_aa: CAISDSSQNTEAFF; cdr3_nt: TGTGCCATCAGTGACTCTTCTCAGAACACTGAAGCTTTCTTT
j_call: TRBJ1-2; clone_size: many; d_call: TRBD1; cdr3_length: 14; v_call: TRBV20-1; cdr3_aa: CSAGQGLGHYGYTF; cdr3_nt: TGCAGTGCGGGACAGGGTTTAGGACACTATGGCTACACCTTC
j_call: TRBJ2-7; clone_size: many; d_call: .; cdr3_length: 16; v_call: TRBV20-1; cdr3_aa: CSAGASAHRNGDEQYF; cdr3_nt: TGCAGTGCCGGGGCTAGCGCTCATAGGAATGGGGACGAGCAGTACTTC
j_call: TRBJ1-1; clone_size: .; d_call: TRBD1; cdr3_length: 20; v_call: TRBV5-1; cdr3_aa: CASSGDRGLRSWADNTEAFF; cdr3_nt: TGCGCCAGCAGCGGGGACAGGGGGCTACGGAGTTGGGCGGATAACACTGAAGCTTTCTTT
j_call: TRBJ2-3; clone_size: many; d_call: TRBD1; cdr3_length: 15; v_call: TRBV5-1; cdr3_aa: CASSLLSGGADTQYF; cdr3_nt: TGCGCCAGCAGCCTACTTTCAGGGGGAGCAGATACGCAGTATTTT
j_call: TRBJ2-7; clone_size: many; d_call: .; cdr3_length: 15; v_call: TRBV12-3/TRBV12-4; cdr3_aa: CASSPLAGTSYEQYF; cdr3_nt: TGTGCCAGCAGCCCTCTGGCGGGAACCTCCTACGAGCAGTACTTC
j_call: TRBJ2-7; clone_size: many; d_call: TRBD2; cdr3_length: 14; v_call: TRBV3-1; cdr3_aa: CASSRTSGKKEQYF; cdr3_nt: TGTGCCAGCAGCCGAACTAGCGGGAAGAAAGAGCAGTACTTC
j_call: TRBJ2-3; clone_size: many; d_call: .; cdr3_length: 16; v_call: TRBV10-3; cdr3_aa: CAISFGREPRTDTQYF; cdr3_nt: TGTGCCATCAGCTTTGGCAGGGAGCCCCGCACAGATACGCAGTATTTT
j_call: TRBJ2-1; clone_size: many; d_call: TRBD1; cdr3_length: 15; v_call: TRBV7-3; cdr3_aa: CASSLMTGAYDEQFF; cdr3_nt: TGTGCCAGCAGCTTAATGACAGGGGCTTACGATGAGCAGTTCTTC
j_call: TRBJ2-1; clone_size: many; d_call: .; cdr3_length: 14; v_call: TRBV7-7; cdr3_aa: CASSLEWLDNEQFF; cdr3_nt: TGTGCCAGCAGCTTAGAATGGTTGGACAATGAGCAGTTCTTC
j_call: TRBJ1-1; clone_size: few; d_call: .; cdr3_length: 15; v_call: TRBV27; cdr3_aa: CASSLGQPGNTEAFF; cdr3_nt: TGTGCCAGCAGCCTAGGACAGCCAGGGAACACTGAAGCTTTCTTT
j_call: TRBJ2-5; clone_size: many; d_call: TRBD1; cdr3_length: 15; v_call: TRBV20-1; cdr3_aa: CSARGQGAWQETQYF; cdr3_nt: TGCAGTGCCAGAGGACAGGGGGCCTGGCAAGAGACCCAGTACTTC
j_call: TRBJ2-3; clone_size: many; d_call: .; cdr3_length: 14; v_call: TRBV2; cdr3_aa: CASSEWDPRDTQYF; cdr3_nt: TGTGCCAGCAGTGAGTGGGACCCAAGAGATACGCAGTATTTT
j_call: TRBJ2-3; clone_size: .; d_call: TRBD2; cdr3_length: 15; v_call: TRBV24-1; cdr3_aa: CATSDWTSGPGTQYF; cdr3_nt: TGTGCCACCAGTGATTGGACTAGCGGACCGGGTACGCAGTATTTT
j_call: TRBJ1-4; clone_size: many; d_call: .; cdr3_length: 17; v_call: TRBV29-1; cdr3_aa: CSVEEGGATVFGEKLFF; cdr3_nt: TGCAGCGTTGAAGAGGGAGGGGCCACCGTTTTTGGTGAAAAACTGTTTTTT
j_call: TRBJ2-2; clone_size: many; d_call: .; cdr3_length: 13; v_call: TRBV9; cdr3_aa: CASSAGGTGELFF; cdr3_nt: TGTGCCAGCAGCGCTGGGGGCACCGGGGAGCTGTTTTTT
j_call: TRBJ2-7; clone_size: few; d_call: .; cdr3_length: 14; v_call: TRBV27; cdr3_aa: CASSLLGLSYEQYF; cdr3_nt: TGTGCCAGCAGTCTTTTAGGCCTCTCCTACGAGCAGTACTTC
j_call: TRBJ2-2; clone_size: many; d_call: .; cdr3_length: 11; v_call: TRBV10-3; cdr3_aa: CAISVSRELFF; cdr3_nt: TGTGCCATCAGTGTCTCCCGGGAGCTGTTTTTT
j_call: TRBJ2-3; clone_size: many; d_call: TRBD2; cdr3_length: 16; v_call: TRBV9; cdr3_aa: CASSLVSGAAWGTQYF; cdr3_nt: TGTGCCAGCAGCCTTGTCAGCGGGGCTGCATGGGGTACGCAGTATTTT
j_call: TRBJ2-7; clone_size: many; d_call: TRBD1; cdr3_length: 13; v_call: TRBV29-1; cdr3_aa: CSAVTGGKYEQYF; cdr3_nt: TGCAGCGCGGTGACAGGGGGCAAATACGAGCAGTACTTC
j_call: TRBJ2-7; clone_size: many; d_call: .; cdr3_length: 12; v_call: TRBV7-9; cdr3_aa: CASSFQEYEQYF; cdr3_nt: TGTGCCAGCAGCTTCCAAGAGTACGAGCAGTACTTC
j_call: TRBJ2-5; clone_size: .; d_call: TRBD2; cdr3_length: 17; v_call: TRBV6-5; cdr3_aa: CASSRRQGLAGAETQYF; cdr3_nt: TGTGCCAGCAGCAGGCGCCAGGGACTAGCGGGAGCTGAGACCCAGTACTTC
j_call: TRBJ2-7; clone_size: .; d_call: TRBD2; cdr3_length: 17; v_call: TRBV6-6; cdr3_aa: CASSSRTSGRATYEQYF; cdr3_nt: TGTGCCAGCAGTTCCCGGACTAGCGGGAGGGCCACCTACGAGCAGTACTTC
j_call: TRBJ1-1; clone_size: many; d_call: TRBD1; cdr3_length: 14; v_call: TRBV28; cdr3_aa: CASSRTGGRGQAFF; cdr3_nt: TGTGCCAGCAGTCGTACAGGGGGTAGGGGACAGGCTTTCTTT
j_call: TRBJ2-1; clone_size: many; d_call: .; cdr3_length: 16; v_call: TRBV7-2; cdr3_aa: CASSPRTSDMDNEQFF; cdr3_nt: TGTGCCAGCAGCCCCCGGACGTCGGACATGGACAATGAGCAGTTCTTC
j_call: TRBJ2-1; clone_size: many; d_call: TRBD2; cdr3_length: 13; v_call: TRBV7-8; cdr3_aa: CASSQGTGGEQFF; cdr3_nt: TGTGCCAGCAGCCAAGGTACGGGGGGTGAGCAGTTCTTC
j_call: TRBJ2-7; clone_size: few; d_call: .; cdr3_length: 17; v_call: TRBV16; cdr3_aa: CASSQLVGELWAHEQYF; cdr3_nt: TGTGCCAGCAGCCAATTAGTAGGGGAACTTTGGGCCCACGAGCAGTACTTC
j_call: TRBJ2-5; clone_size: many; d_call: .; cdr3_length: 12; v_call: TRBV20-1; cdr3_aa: CSALQGIETQYF; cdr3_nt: TGCAGTGCTCTCCAGGGAATAGAGACCCAGTACTTC
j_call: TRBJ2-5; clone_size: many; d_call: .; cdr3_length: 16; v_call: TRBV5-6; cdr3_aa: CASSPVGQGKAETQYF; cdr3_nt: TGTGCCAGCAGTCCGGTCGGGCAGGGGAAAGCGGAGACCCAGTACTTC